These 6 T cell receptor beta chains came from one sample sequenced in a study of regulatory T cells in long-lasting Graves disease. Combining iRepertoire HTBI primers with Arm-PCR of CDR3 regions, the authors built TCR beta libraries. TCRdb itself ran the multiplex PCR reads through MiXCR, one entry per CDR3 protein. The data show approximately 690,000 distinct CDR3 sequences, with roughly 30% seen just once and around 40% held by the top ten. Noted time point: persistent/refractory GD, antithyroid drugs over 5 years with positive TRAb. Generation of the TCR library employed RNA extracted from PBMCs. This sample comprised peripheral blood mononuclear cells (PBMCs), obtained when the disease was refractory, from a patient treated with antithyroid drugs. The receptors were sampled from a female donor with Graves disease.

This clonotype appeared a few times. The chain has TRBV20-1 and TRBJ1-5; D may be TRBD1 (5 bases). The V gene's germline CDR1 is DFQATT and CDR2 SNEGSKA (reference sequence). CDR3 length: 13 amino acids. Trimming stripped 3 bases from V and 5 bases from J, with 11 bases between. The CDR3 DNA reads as TGCAGTGCTAGTCGGGGCTCTGATCAGCCCCAGCATTTT. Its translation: CSASRGSDQPQHF.

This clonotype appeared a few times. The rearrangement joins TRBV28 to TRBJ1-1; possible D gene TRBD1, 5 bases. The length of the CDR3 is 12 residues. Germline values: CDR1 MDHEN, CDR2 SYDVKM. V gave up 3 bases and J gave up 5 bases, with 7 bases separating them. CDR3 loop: CASSLTATEAFF. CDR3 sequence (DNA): TGTGCCAGCAGTTTGACAGCTACTGAAGCTTTCTTT.

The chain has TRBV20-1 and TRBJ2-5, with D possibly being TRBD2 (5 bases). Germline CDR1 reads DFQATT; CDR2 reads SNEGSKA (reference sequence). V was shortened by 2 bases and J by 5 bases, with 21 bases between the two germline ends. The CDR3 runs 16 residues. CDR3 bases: TGCAGTGCTAGAACGGGGTTTACCGAGGGCATGGAGACCCAGTACTTC. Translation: CSARTGFTEGMETQYF.

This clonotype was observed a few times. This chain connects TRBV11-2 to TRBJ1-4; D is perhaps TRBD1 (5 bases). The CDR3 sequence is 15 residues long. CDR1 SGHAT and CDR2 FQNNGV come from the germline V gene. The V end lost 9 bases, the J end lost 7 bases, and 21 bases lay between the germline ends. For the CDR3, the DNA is TGTGCCAGTTGCCTCCGGGGGGTCGGTAGTGAAAAACTGTTTTTT. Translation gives CASCLRGVGSEKLFF.

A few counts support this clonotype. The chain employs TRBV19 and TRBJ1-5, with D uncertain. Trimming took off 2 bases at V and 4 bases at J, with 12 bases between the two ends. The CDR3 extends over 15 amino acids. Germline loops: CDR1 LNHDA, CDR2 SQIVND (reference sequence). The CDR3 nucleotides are TGTGCCAGTAGTATACTCCTCCCGAGGAATCAGCCCCAGCATTTT. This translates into CASSILLPRNQPQHF.

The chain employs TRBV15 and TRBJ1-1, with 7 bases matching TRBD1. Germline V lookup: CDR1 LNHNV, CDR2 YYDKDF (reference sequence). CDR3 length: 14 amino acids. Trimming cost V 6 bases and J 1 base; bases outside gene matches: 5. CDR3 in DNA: TGTGCCACCAGTGACAGGGAGACGAACACTGAAGCTTTCTTT. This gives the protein CATSDRETNTEAFF.